The 10 T cell receptor beta chains below all came from one sample that was sequenced in a study of T-cell reconstitution after alpha-beta-depleted transplantation in children. This sample's TCRbeta library carried unique molecular identifier barcodes. TCRdb re-derived calls from the PCR reads in MiXCR, one entry per CDR3 protein. The sample carries nearly 250,000 distinct CDR3 sequences, roughly 8.2% recorded once. Here the sequenced sample was PBMCs, mostly from graft donor cells, taken 180 days after TCRalphabeta/CD19-depleted stem cell transplant. The receptors were gathered from a male patient between 5 and 17 years old who had a stem cell transplant for acute lymphoblastic leukemia, so the T cells may come from the graft donor.

This clonotype has ten or more counts. The chain joins TRBV5-1 to TRBJ2-7, with 8 bases lining up with TRBD1. The CDR3 spans 14 residues. J lost 3 bases, V lost 0 bases, and 2 bases had no gene match. From germline, CDR1 is SGHRS and CDR2 YFSETQ. CDR3 in DNA: TGCGCCAGCAGCTTGGGACAGGGGTTCTACGAGCAGTACTTC. This sequence encodes CASSLGQGFYEQYF.

This clonotype turned up a few times. The gene calls are TRBV20-1 and TRBJ2-5; D is perhaps TRBD2 (5 bases). CDR1 is DFQATT, CDR2 SNEGSKA, per germline (reference sequence). The CDR3 runs to 19 residues. Here the CDR3 reads CNAPPAGSRADRDQETQYF. The CDR3 nucleotides read TGCAATGCGCCCCCCGCAGGATCGAGGGCGGATAGAGACCAAGAGACCCAGTACTTC.

V gene TRBV27 combines with J gene TRBJ2-7, with D unclear. CDR1 and CDR2 (germline): MNHEY, SMNVEV (reference sequence). Between the trimmed V and J ends, which lost 6 bases and 1 base, there was a span of 13 bases. CDR3 size: 14 residues. CDR3 nucleotide sequence: TGTGCCAGCAGGCGATGGACCGCGTCCTACGAGCAGTACTTC. Translated, it gives CASRRWTASYEQYF.

In this sample, this clonotype turned up many times. This CDR3 is CASSKNLGRSVGEQFF. CDR3 bases: TGTGCCAGCAGCAAAAATTTGGGACGCTCCGTCGGCGAGCAGTTCTTC. The chain joins TRBV7-9 to TRBJ2-1, with D perhaps assigned TRBD1 or TRBD2 (5 bases each). Trimming removed 5 bases at V and 10 bases at J, with 24 bases between. CDR1 is SEHNR, CDR2 FQNEAQ, per germline (reference sequence). The CDR3 runs to 16 residues.

This clonotype has ten or more counts. The rearrangement links TRBV10-3 to TRBJ1-4; tentative D call: TRBD1 (5 bases). The ends were cut back, 2 bases at V and 0 bases at J, with 16 bases in the middle. This CDR3 has 18 amino acids. Germline V gives CDR1 ENHRY, CDR2 SYGVKD. The CDR3 DNA is TGTGCCATCAGTGAGCGGGGGGGGACGTCCGCAACTAATGAAAAACTGTTTTTT. Its protein product is CAISERGGTSATNEKLFF.

Ten or more counts support this clonotype. The chain has TRBV10-3 and TRBJ2-3; D may be TRBD2 (5 bases). The CDR3 sequence is 13 residues long. Trimming shortened V by 6 bases and J by 2 bases, and 9 bases separated the two germline ends. Germline V gene data show CDR1 as ENHRY and CDR2 as SYGVKD. The CDR3: CAIRGEHTDTQYF. CDR3 coding DNA: TGTGCCATCAGGGGAGAACACACAGATACGCAGTATTTT.

Points on this clonotype: A read error is possible here, since a much larger clone lies one base away. V and J are TRBV28 and TRBJ1-1; D is undetermined. The CDR3 is 11 amino acids. Germline CDR1 MDHEN, CDR2 SYDVKM. Here the CDR3 reads CTSSIITEAFF. The CDR3 DNA reads TGTACCAGCAGTATTATCACTGAAGCTTTCTTT.

This clonotype has a handful of counts. The V gene is TRBV2, the J gene TRBJ2-7; D is undetermined. Germline CDR1 and CDR2: SNHLY and FYNNEI. The V end lost 10 bases, the J end lost 6 bases, and 10 bases lay between the germline ends. The CDR3 loop spans 10 amino acids. The CDR3 DNA sequence: TGTGCCATTGCCGCGGCCGAGCAGTACTTC. Translating it yields CAIAAAEQYF.

This clonotype was seen repeatedly, ten times or more. The chain joins TRBV18 to TRBJ1-3, with 8 nucleotides matching TRBD1. This CDR3 has 16 residues. The germline V gene has CDR1 KGHSH and CDR2 LQKENI. With V trimmed by 3 bases and J by 0 bases, 4 bases remained unmatched. DNA for the CDR3: TGTGCCAGCTCACCGCAGGGGGCCGGCTCTGGAAACACCATATATTTT. Amino acid sequence: CASSPQGAGSGNTIYF.

This clonotype has a count of ten or more. V and J are TRBV24-1 and TRBJ2-5; D could derive from TRBD1 or TRBD2 (5 bases each). CDR1 is KGHDR, CDR2 SFDVKD, per germline. The CDR3 length is 16 residues. V was trimmed by 3 bases and J by 2 bases, leaving 15 bases between them. The CDR3 sequence is CATSDARGVGQETQYF. CDR3 nucleotide sequence: TGTGCCACCAGTGATGCGCGAGGGGTAGGGCAAGAGACCCAGTACTTC.